This TCR beta chain was captured in a study of shared clonotypes between healthy human individuals. Turning to this clone: What it binds is not known.

Profiling relied on immunoSEQ multiplex PCR, and the TCRdb table lists in-frame clones only, not all of them. The repertoire holds over 400,000 clones, roughly 80% seen once, with about 13% in the top ten. Overall study findings and caveats: Sequencing depth was expected to influence donor clonotype sharing. The small donor group covered limited genetic and exposure diversity.

This CDR3 region has 14 residues. The trim removed 0 bases at V and 6 bases at J, leaving 3 bases unmatched. Germline V gene data show CDR1 as MGHRA and CDR2 as YSYEKL. The V call is TRBV4-1, the J call TRBJ2-3; 7 bases line up with TRBD2. The TCR was taken from a woman aged 40-49 years in good health. Some clones in this sample may be carry-over from other donors' samples. Material for sequencing was PBMCs. Here the CDR3 reads CASSQDRRGDTQYF. In nucleotides, the CDR3 is TGCGCCAGCAGCCAAGATAGGCGGGGGGATACGCAGTATTTT.